This T cell receptor (beta chain) was sequenced in a study of blood T cell repertoires in COVID-19. About the study: Specimens from acute and convalescent COVID-19 originated in the United States, Italy and Spain. PBMCs, B-cell-depleted T cells, or T cells were the source of the cDNA or gDNA that made up the material.

The sample holds one count of this clone. In the source study's methods: Reference gene primer amplification gave nucleated cell count estimates. Assay used: immunoSEQ multiplex PCR; TCRdb lists only in-frame clones, some missing. V and J calls and clone size follow that table, whereas D and trimming were derived from the DNA. The data contain 150,000 to 200,000 clones, around four fifths of them singletons. The receptor's source is a woman of 80 years or more with active or convalescent COVID-19. The sequenced sample was peripheral blood.

In DNA form, the CDR3 reads TGTGCCAGCAGTTACCTCCCGAGGAATCAGCCCCAGCATTTT. As protein: CASSYLPRNQPQHF. The J gene is TRBJ1-5, the V gene TRBV6-6; D is unclear. Trimming took off 2 bases at V and 4 bases at J, with 9 bases between the two ends. The germline CDR1 and CDR2 sequences are MNHNY and SVGAGI (reference sequence). This CDR3 region has 14 residues.